This T cell receptor (beta chain) was recorded in a study of CD8+CD57+ T cells in acquired aplastic anemia. Looking at the study overall: Mean read depth for CD4+ cells from healthy donors was 9 million to 13 million.

The germline V and J ends were trimmed by 3 bases and 4 bases, with 7 bases remaining between them. The length of the CDR3 is 13 residues. Germline loops: CDR1 LNHDA, CDR2 SQIVND (reference sequence). Genomic DNA constituted the template upon which TCR beta VDJ and CDR3 profiling was performed. Using its own MiXCR run on the reads, TCRdb lists one record per CDR3 protein. The sample includes 35,000 to 45,000 distinct CDR3 sequences, 65% to 70% of them seen just once. The specimen sequenced was sorted CD4+, CD8+, or CD8+CD57+ T cells (not recorded which) from PBMCs. This chain joins TRBV19 and TRBJ2-1; no definite D call. This receptor was identified in a human donor in good health, serving as a control. The DNA of the CDR3 is TGTGCCAGTAGTATCTCCCGTTACAATGAGCAGTTCTTC. As protein: CASSISRYNEQFF.